The T cell receptor (beta chain) under discussion was sequenced for a study of blood T cells in healthy people across ages. Study information: Per two T cells, template switching captured roughly one barcoded beta molecule.

Using a J-beta primer mix together with a sample-barcoded 5' primer, a second PCR was run for roughly 6 to 11 cycles. Via MiXCR, TCRdb re-called the 5' RACE reads, giving one row per CDR3 protein. The sample shows 650,000 to 1,000,000 distinct CDR3 sequences, 46% of them seen only once. The sequenced sample was blood. The receptor was isolated from a man aged 80 or over in good health.

The CDR3 protein is CASSPSGGERDTQYF. The CDR3 region has the DNA TGTGCCAGCAGCCCTAGCGGAGGGGAGAGAGATACGCAGTATTTT. The chain uses TRBV7-9 and TRBJ2-3; TRBD2 matches 7 bases. The trim removed 5 bases at V and 5 bases at J, leaving 10 bases unmatched. The CDR3 is 15 amino acids. The germline V gene encodes CDR1 SEHNR and CDR2 FQNEAQ (reference sequence). Supplemented by reference TRBV7-9 and TRBJ2-3, the full variable domain reads DTGVSQNPRHKITKRGQNVTFRCDPISEHNRLYWYRQTLGQGPEFLTYFQNEAQLEKSRLLSDRFSAERPKGSFSTLEIQRTEQGDSAMYLCASSPSGGERDTQYFGPGTRLTVL.